This TCR beta chain was sequenced during a study of T cells in women clearing cervical HPV infection. Whole-study context: Controls gave blood once infection was undetectable; cases at lesion identification.

Profiled with immunoSEQ multiplex PCR; TCRdb holds only in-frame clones, not every one. Its clone listing holds about 15,000 clones. The CDR3 has 15 residues. The junction had 3 bases not matched to a gene; V was cut back by 3 bases and J by 4 bases. Germline-derived CDR1 and CDR2 are DFQATT and SNEGSKA (reference sequence). By frequency, this clone is medium-sized. Read coverage stops 3 residues before the CDR3 terminus; the germline J gene supplies the remainder. J is TRBJ2-3 and V is TRBV20-1; 14 bases map to TRBD2. The sequencing input was blood buffy coat. This TCR came from a woman aged 18-70 years with a cervical HPV16 infection that either progressed to CIN3+ or cleared (not recorded which). CDR3 region: CSASGTSGSADTQYF. The part of the CDR3 DNA that was read is TGCAGTGCTAGCGGGACTAGCGGGAGTGCAGATACG.